One sample yielded the 15 T cell receptor beta chains listed below, sequenced in a study of beta chain features in type 1 diabetes. The isolated RNA, all of it, was reverse transcribed, so expressed TCRB transcripts were what got sequenced. Produced via immunoSEQ multiplex PCR; TCRdb's table is partial and in-frame only. The table shows under 300,000 clones, with 25% to 30% occurring only once. Material for sequencing was central memory CD4+ T cells from blood. These TCRs come from a man aged 25 to 40 in good health.

This clone showed up just a few times. The chain employs TRBV13 and TRBJ2-3, with 7 bases that match TRBD1. The length of the CDR3 is 17 residues. The ends lost 3 bases at V and 5 bases at J; junction bases unmatched: 14. Germline CDR1 is PRHDT and CDR2 is FYEKMQ (reference sequence). The chain's CDR3 is CASSFGAWTGSVDTQYF. CDR3 nucleotides: TGTGCCAGCAGCTTCGGGGCATGGACAGGTTCAGTAGATACGCAGTATTTT.

The V gene is TRBV30, the J gene TRBJ2-1; maybe TRBD2 (5 bases). The CDR3 contains 14 residues. V gave up 2 bases and J gave up 0 bases, with 8 bases separating them. Germline V lookup: CDR1 GTSNPN, CDR2 SVGIG (reference sequence). CDR3 sequence (DNA): TGTGCCTGGAGTATAGGGAGCTCCTACAATGAGCAGTTCTTC. Amino acid sequence: CAWSIGSSYNEQFF.

The rearrangement uses TRBV27 and TRBJ1-2; maybe TRBD1 (5 bases). The CDR3 is 14 amino acids. Germline CDR1 is MNHEY and CDR2 is SMNVEV (reference sequence). Trimming left V 4 bases short and J 2 bases short, with 11 bases between. The CDR3 coding sequence is TGTGCCAGCAGTTATGCAGGGAAGAACTATGGCTACACCTTC. Translated: CASSYAGKNYGYTF.

This CDR3 is CASSPGRLAGNEQFF. The CDR3 DNA reads as TGTGCCAGCAGCCCTGGGCGGCTAGCGGGAAATGAGCAGTTCTTC. V usage is TRBV7-9 and J usage is TRBJ2-1; 9 bases agree with TRBD2. V lost 5 bases, J lost 7 bases, and 9 bases stayed unmatched. In germline, CDR1 is SEHNR, CDR2 FQNEAQ (reference sequence). This CDR3 region has 15 residues.

Ten or more counts support this clone. The chain has TRBV2 and TRBJ2-2, with D hard to call. Germline assignment: CDR1 SNHLY and CDR2 FYNNEI. V dropped 6 bases and J dropped 1 base, with 6 bases sitting between them. CDR3 length: 13 amino acids. CDR3 region: CASSVGNTGELFF. DNA for the CDR3: TGTGCCAGCAGCGTAGGGAACACCGGGGAGCTGTTTTTT.

The chain combines TRBV27 with TRBJ1-3; D may be TRBD1 (6 bases). The CDR3 consists of 15 residues. Deletions cut 0 bases from V and 1 base from J, with 7 bases between. In germline, CDR1 is MNHEY, CDR2 SMNVEV (reference sequence). CDR3 residues: CASSLSTGSGNTIYF. In DNA form, the CDR3 reads TGTGCCAGCAGTTTATCGACAGGATCTGGAAACACCATATATTTT.

The chain recombines TRBV9 with TRBJ2-1; 9 nucleotides match TRBD2. CDR3 length: 15 amino acids. Losses at the gene ends were 4 bases for V and 10 bases for J; bases not matched to a gene: 12. Germline V gives CDR1 SGDLS, CDR2 YYNGEE. The CDR3 DNA follows: TGTGCCAGCAGCCCGGGGCTAGCGGGAAGCGGGGAGCAGTTCTTC. This sequence encodes CASSPGLAGSGEQFF.

The V gene is TRBV25-1, the J gene TRBJ1-4; D possibly corresponds to TRBD1 (6 bases). Trimming stripped 6 bases from V and 2 bases from J, with 7 bases between. Germline CDR1 MGHDK, CDR2 SYGVNS. The CDR3 has 13 residues. This CDR3 is CASSTGTNEKLFF. For the CDR3, the DNA is TGTGCCAGCAGCACAGGGACTAATGAAAAACTGTTTTTT. The full variable domain, with the rest looked up from reference TRBV25-1 and TRBJ1-4, is EADIYQTPRYLVIGTGKKITLECSQTMGHDKMYWYQQDPGMELHLIHYSYGVNSTEKGDLSSESTVSRIRTEHFPLTLESARPSHTSQYLCASSTGTNEKLFFGSGTQLSVL.

This clone was seen many times. This same CDR3 is encoded by further DNA sequences in the sample. V usage is TRBV7-2 and J usage is TRBJ2-3; the D is unclear. The CDR3 is 14 residues long. V shed 1 base and J shed 2 bases, with 7 bases lying between them. CDR1 and CDR2 (germline): SGHTA, FQGNSA. The CDR3: CASSLGAFTDTQYF. As DNA, the CDR3 is TGTGCCAGCAGCTTAGGTGCGTTCACAGATACGCAGTATTTT.

This sequence joins TRBV9 and TRBJ1-2; D is perhaps TRBD1 (5 bases). Germline assignment: CDR1 SGDLS and CDR2 YYNGEE. Trimming removed 5 bases from V and 8 bases from J, with 13 bases in between. The CDR3 is 12 amino acids. CDR3 residues: CASSDRGYGYTF. The CDR3 nucleotides read TGTGCCAGCAGTGATAGGGGTTACGGCTACACCTTC. Looking up the rest from reference TRBV9 and TRBJ1-2 gives the full variable domain: DSGVTQTPKHLITATGQRVTLRCSPRSGDLSVYWYQQSLDQGLQFLIQYYNGEERAKGNILERFSAQQFPDLHSELNLSSLELGDSALYFCASSDRGYGYTFGSGTRLTVV.

This clone has just a few counts. J is TRBJ2-7 and V is TRBV7-7; 13 nucleotides line up with TRBD2. V shed 4 bases, J shed 6 bases, and the junction held 3 bases outside the gene matches. Germline V gives CDR1 SSHAT, CDR2 FNYEAQ (reference sequence). The CDR3 is 14 amino acids. The CDR3, as DNA: TGTGCCAGCAGCTCCGGGACTAGCGGGGTCGAGCAGTACTTC. This translates into CASSSGTSGVEQYF. Supplemented by reference TRBV7-7 and TRBJ2-7, the full variable domain reads GAGVSQSPRYKVTKRGQDVTLRCDPISSHATLYWYQQALGQGPEFLTYFNYEAQPDKSGLPSDRFSAERPEGSISTLTIQRTEQRDSAMYRCASSSGTSGVEQYFGPGTRLTVT.

This clone has more than one count but fewer than ten. J is TRBJ1-3 and V is TRBV30; no clear D gene. Trimming removed 4 bases at V and 0 bases at J, with 13 bases between. The CDR3 sequence is 15 residues long. Germline CDR1 reads GTSNPN; CDR2 reads SVGIG (reference sequence). The CDR3 spells CAWTTDGASGNTIYF. The CDR3 DNA reads TGTGCCTGGACAACGGACGGAGCCTCTGGAAACACCATATATTTT.

The table lists this clone with a few counts. This chain joins TRBV19 and TRBJ2-1; 14 nucleotides agree with TRBD2. The CDR3 covers 17 residues. Germline V gives CDR1 LNHDA, CDR2 SQIVND (reference sequence). V was clipped by 6 bases and J by 1 base; unmatched bases: 5. CDR3 protein: CASSRGTSGSSYNEQFF. The CDR3 coding sequence is TGTGCCAGTAGCCGAGGGACTAGCGGGAGTTCCTACAATGAGCAGTTCTTC.

This chain links TRBV5-6 with TRBJ2-3; D may be TRBD1 or TRBD2 (5 bases each). This CDR3 comprises 15 residues. From germline, CDR1 is SGHDT and CDR2 YYEEEE. Trimming pared 2 bases from V and 1 base from J, leaving 11 bases between. In DNA form, the CDR3 reads TGTGCCAGCAGCTTCAAGGGGCGGGGCACAGATACGCAGTATTTT. Residues: CASSFKGRGTDTQYF.

This clone was found a few times. The gene calls are TRBV15 and TRBJ1-5; D not certain. Germline assignment: CDR1 LNHNV and CDR2 YYDKDF (reference sequence). The CDR3 spans 17 residues. Trimming shortened V by 3 bases and J by 3 bases, and 18 bases separated the two germline ends. The CDR3 sequence: CATSSPTGSASNQPQHF. The CDR3 nucleotides read TGTGCCACCAGCAGCCCCACGGGCAGCGCTTCCAATCAGCCCCAGCATTTT.